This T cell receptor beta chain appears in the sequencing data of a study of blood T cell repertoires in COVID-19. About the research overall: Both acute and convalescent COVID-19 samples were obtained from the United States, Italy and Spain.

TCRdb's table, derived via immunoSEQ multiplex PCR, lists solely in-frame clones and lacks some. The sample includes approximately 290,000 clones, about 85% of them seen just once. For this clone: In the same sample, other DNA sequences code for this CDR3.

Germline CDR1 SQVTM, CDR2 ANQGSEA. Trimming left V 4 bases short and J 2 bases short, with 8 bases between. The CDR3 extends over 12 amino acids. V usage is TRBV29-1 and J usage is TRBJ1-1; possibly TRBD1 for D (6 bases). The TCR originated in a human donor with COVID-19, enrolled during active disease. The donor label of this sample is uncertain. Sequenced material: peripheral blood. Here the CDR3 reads CSVGQANTEAFF. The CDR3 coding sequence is TGCAGCGTTGGACAGGCCAACACTGAAGCTTTCTTT.